This T cell receptor (beta chain) stems from a study of tumor and adjacent non-tumor tissue in lung cancer listed by TCRdb under 2018. About the full investigation: Of the cohort, some 12 patients had adenocarcinoma, 2 had squamous cell carcinoma and 1 had small cell lung cancer. Using bulk TCRbeta repertoires from around 15 lung cancer patients, the study set lung tumor tissue side by side with matched distant non-tumor lung tissue. Sequencing produced about 120,000,000 productive TCRbeta reads in total, an average of approximately 4 million reads per sample. Over 25 paired specimens, one tumor and one normal lung sample per patient, were profiled by TCRbeta CDR3 sequencing. The approximately 15 patients were aged about 31 to 85 years, included around 10 men and 5 women, and had TNM stage I to III disease.

CDR1 is given as MNHEY and CDR2 as SVGAGI, both from the germline V gene. From the cysteine through the phenylalanine, the CDR3 covers 13 amino acids. Only the CDR3 DNA stays, 39 bases, in frame from base 1. RNA was extracted from bulk unsorted tissue and checked for quality with a NanoDrop ND-1000 and an Agilent 2100. Donors were newly diagnosed lung cancer patients admitted for thoracic surgery in China between August and November 2014, without prior chemotherapy. Patients who had received previous radiotherapy or chemotherapy, or who had another concurrent cancer, were excluded from the study. Surgical tissue pieces of about 1-2.3 cm3 were preserved in RNAlater solution and were kept at -80 degrees C until use. In this sample, this clonotype turned up a few times. The specificity of this receptor is unknown. Germline is not matched at one junction end, which may reflect a read error. The library was produced with multiplex PCR. Sequencer: Illumina HiSeq 2500. TCRbeta libraries were built by three rounds of nested PCR using primers (Table S4), following protocols modified from ARM-PCR. Before sequencing, PCR products in the 200-500 bp range were cut out of the gel and cleaned up using the QIAquick gel extraction kit. On the authors' methods: Reads were cleaned with Trimmomatic, merged with FLASH into complete CDR3 sequences, and assigned to V(D)J germline segments with MiTCR. Clonal diversity was calculated as the inverse Simpson's index using VDJtools. In-frame sequences without a premature stop codon were defined as productive reads. TCRdb reprocessed the public reads (quality trimming at Q25 with fastp, clone calling with MiXCR) and kept in-frame beta chains. Every distinct CDR3 protein forms one entry, paired with its most common genes and DNA. TCRdb assigned the V and J calls; the authors' analysis was not used. For this sample there are 69,000 or so distinct CDR3 sequences; less than 80% appear just once. Approximately 28% of the sample lies in the top ten.

Broad study findings and their caveats: Significantly higher TCR diversity (inverse Simpson) was observed in tumor tissue than in normal lung tissue (approximately 400 vs 170, P = 0.0075, Mann-Whitney U test). TCR diversity was significantly higher in younger patients, and greater tumor TCR diversity was associated with shorter overall survival and shorter disease-free survival. Peripheral blood was not sequenced, so blood TCRbeta repertoires in these lung cancer patients were not examined. Only around 15 patients were included in the cohort, and the need for larger samples and more detailed clinical data was noted by the authors. The sequencing platform is not named in the methods, and unique molecular identifiers are not mentioned. The top 100 clones made up a significantly larger cumulative share of the repertoire in normal lung than in tumor tissue.

The V gene is TRBV6-5 and the J gene is TRBJ2-3; the D gene cannot be resolved reliably. Material: lung tumor tissue. This TCR derives from a man aged 60 to 75 with non-small cell lung cancer. The nucleotide sequence is given as TGTGTCAGCAGAACCGGAGCCGCAGATACGCAGTATTTT. Translated, it reads CVSRTGAADTQYF.